A selection of T cell receptor beta chains follows, all from one sample in a study of shared clonotypes between healthy human individuals. The repertoire was sequenced with immunoSEQ multiplex PCR; TCRdb's copy has only in-frame clones and lacks some. The sample holds around 450,000 clones, roughly 83% seen once. The material sequenced was PBMCs. The receptor set was obtained from a woman aged 40 to 55 in good health. Some clones in this sample may be carry-over from other donors' samples. The CDR3 runs from the conserved cysteine through the conserved F or W. The D gene is left open where the match is weak. Part of the rows lack a size; the others show once, few, many or a class for expanded clones.

cdr3_nt: TGCGCCAGCAGCCCGTCTTGGAGGGGATCGGGAAACACCATATATTTT; cdr3_aa: CASSPSWRGSGNTIYF; clone_size: once; d_call: NA; j_call: TRBJ1-3; v_call: TRBV5-1
cdr3_nt: TGCGCCAGCAGCCTCGGACTAGCGGGAGGGGCAGCGGATACGCAGTATTTT; cdr3_aa: CASSLGLAGGAADTQYF; clone_size: NA; d_call: TRBD2; j_call: TRBJ2-3; v_call: TRBV5-1
cdr3_nt: TGCGCCAGCAGCCAAGATCACAGATTAGCCAAAAACATTCAGTACTTC; cdr3_aa: CASSQDHRLAKNIQYF; clone_size: NA; d_call: NA; j_call: TRBJ2-4; v_call: TRBV4-3
cdr3_nt: TGTGCCAGCAGTGAGATGCTAGCGACCTACGAGCAGTACTTC; cdr3_aa: CASSEMLATYEQYF; clone_size: few; d_call: NA; j_call: TRBJ2-7; v_call: TRBV6-1
cdr3_nt: TGTGCCAGCAGCAAGGAGATCAATGAGCAGTTCTTC; cdr3_aa: CASSKEINEQFF; clone_size: NA; d_call: NA; j_call: TRBJ2-1; v_call: TRBV21-1
cdr3_nt: TGTGCCAGCAGCCCGTTGACAGCTACCTACGAGCAGTACTTC; cdr3_aa: CASSPLTATYEQYF; clone_size: NA; d_call: NA; j_call: TRBJ2-7; v_call: TRBV11-2
cdr3_nt: TGTGCCAGCAGCTTATCGGAACCGGGACGTTGGATCTATAGCAATCAGCCCCAGCATTTT; cdr3_aa: CASSLSEPGRWIYSNQPQHF; clone_size: NA; d_call: NA; j_call: TRBJ1-5; v_call: TRBV7-8
cdr3_nt: TGTGCCAGCAGCCCGACCGCGGGCAGGGTTCACTATGGCTACACCTTC; cdr3_aa: CASSPTAGRVHYGYTF; clone_size: many; d_call: NA; j_call: TRBJ1-2; v_call: TRBV7-8
cdr3_nt: TGCGCCAGCAGCCAAGGAAAGACAGAGAACACTGAAGCTTTCTTT; cdr3_aa: CASSQGKTENTEAFF; clone_size: few; d_call: NA; j_call: TRBJ1-1; v_call: TRBV4-1
cdr3_nt: TGCAGCGTTGAAGCCAGACACTCGGGCAATGAGCAGTTCTTC; cdr3_aa: CSVEARHSGNEQFF; clone_size: NA; d_call: NA; j_call: TRBJ2-1; v_call: TRBV29-1
cdr3_nt: TGTGCCTGGAGGCCACCCCGACGGGCAGGGGGAAAGTCTGGAAACACCATATATTTT; cdr3_aa: CAWRPPRRAGGKSGNTIYF; clone_size: NA; d_call: TRBD1; j_call: TRBJ1-3; v_call: TRBV30
cdr3_nt: TGCGCCAGCAGCTTGGGAATAGCGGGAGTCGCCGAGCAGTACTTC; cdr3_aa: CASSLGIAGVAEQYF; clone_size: NA; d_call: TRBD2; j_call: TRBJ2-7; v_call: TRBV5-1
cdr3_nt: TGTGCCAGCGGAGAAACGCAAGAGACCCAGTACTTC; cdr3_aa: CASGETQETQYF; clone_size: NA; d_call: NA; j_call: TRBJ2-5; v_call: TRBV28
cdr3_nt: TGTGCCAGCAGTTTATACTCGGGTTCGGGGGCCGGGGACAGTGGCTCCCAGTACTTC; cdr3_aa: CASSLYSGSGAGDSGSQYF; clone_size: NA; d_call: NA; j_call: TRBJ2-5; v_call: TRBV28
cdr3_nt: TGTGCCAGCAGCGTAAGGAGGGAGTCGATCGGGGAGCTGTTTTTT; cdr3_aa: CASSVRRESIGELFF; clone_size: NA; d_call: NA; j_call: TRBJ2-2; v_call: TRBV9
cdr3_nt: TGTGCCAGCAGTTTGACCCTATCCTACGAGCAGTACTTC; cdr3_aa: CASSLTLSYEQYF; clone_size: NA; d_call: NA; j_call: TRBJ2-7; v_call: TRBV28
cdr3_nt: TGTGCCAGCAGTCGGCTCCGAACCTACGAGCAGTACTTC; cdr3_aa: CASSRLRTYEQYF; clone_size: NA; d_call: NA; j_call: TRBJ2-7; v_call: TRBV6-4
cdr3_nt: TGTGCCAGCAGTTCGCAGGGGCCGGATCAGCCCCAGCATTTT; cdr3_aa: CASSSQGPDQPQHF; clone_size: NA; d_call: NA; j_call: TRBJ1-5; v_call: TRBV11-2
cdr3_nt: TGTGCCAGCTGCGGACGACCCTCGAACACCGGGGAGCTGTTTTTT; cdr3_aa: CASCGRPSNTGELFF; clone_size: NA; d_call: NA; j_call: TRBJ2-2; v_call: TRBV11-3
cdr3_nt: TGTGCCAGCGGGGGGGGCACAGATACGCAGTATTTT; cdr3_aa: CASGGGTDTQYF; clone_size: NA; d_call: TRBD2; j_call: TRBJ2-3; v_call: TRBV9
cdr3_nt: TGCGCCAGCAGCTCGGGTGGAGGTGGCGAGCAGTACTTC; cdr3_aa: CASSSGGGGEQYF; clone_size: few; d_call: NA; j_call: TRBJ2-7; v_call: TRBV5-1
cdr3_nt: TGTGCTAGCAGCTCGGGACAGGGGTCCTACGAGCAGTACTTC; cdr3_aa: CASSSGQGSYEQYF; clone_size: medium-sized; d_call: TRBD1; j_call: TRBJ2-7; v_call: TRBV7-7
cdr3_nt: TGCAGCGTCAGCGGCGGGACTAGCGGGAGGGCCCGAGAGACCCAGTACTTC; cdr3_aa: CSVSGGTSGRARETQYF; clone_size: NA; d_call: TRBD2; j_call: TRBJ2-5; v_call: TRBV29-1
cdr3_nt: TGTGCCAGCAGCTTAAACCATGGGGCCGGGGAGCTGTTTTTT; cdr3_aa: CASSLNHGAGELFF; clone_size: NA; d_call: NA; j_call: TRBJ2-2; v_call: TRBV7-6
cdr3_nt: TGTGCCAGCAGCTTAAGGGTAGGGCCTAACACTGAAGCTTTCTTT; cdr3_aa: CASSLRVGPNTEAFF; clone_size: NA; d_call: NA; j_call: TRBJ1-1; v_call: TRBV7-3
cdr3_nt: TGTGCCAGCAGTTACGGCAGTAGCGGGAGTTACAACGAGCAGTACTTC; cdr3_aa: CASSYGSSGSYNEQYF; clone_size: NA; d_call: TRBD2; j_call: TRBJ2-7; v_call: TRBV6-6
cdr3_nt: TGTGCCAGCACACCCGGAGGTCCGAGAGTCCTTGGGTTCTCCTACGAGCAGTACTTC; cdr3_aa: CASTPGGPRVLGFSYEQYF; clone_size: NA; d_call: NA; j_call: TRBJ2-7; v_call: TRBV7-2
cdr3_nt: TGTGCCATCAGTGCCGGACTAAACTACGAGCAGTACTTC; cdr3_aa: CAISAGLNYEQYF; clone_size: few; d_call: NA; j_call: TRBJ2-7; v_call: TRBV10-3
cdr3_nt: TGTGCCAGCAGCCCTCGGCGGGAGGGGGGGACCCAGTACTTC; cdr3_aa: CASSPRREGGTQYF; clone_size: NA; d_call: TRBD2; j_call: TRBJ2-5; v_call: TRBV7-9
cdr3_nt: TGTGCCACCGCGAGAGGGTTCGACTACGAGCAGTACTTC; cdr3_aa: CATARGFDYEQYF; clone_size: NA; d_call: NA; j_call: TRBJ2-7; v_call: TRBV15
cdr3_nt: TGTGCCAGCAGCTTGGGTACCAATCAGCCCCAGCATTTT; cdr3_aa: CASSLGTNQPQHF; clone_size: NA; d_call: NA; j_call: TRBJ1-5; v_call: TRBV28
cdr3_nt: TGTGCCAGCAGGCTCCCTCAACACGAGCAGTACTTC; cdr3_aa: CASRLPQHEQYF; clone_size: NA; d_call: NA; j_call: TRBJ2-7; v_call: TRBV2
cdr3_nt: TGCGCCAGCAGCAAACAGGGGGCAAAGACAGATACGCAGTATTTT; cdr3_aa: CASSKQGAKTDTQYF; clone_size: NA; d_call: TRBD1; j_call: TRBJ2-3; v_call: TRBV5-1
cdr3_nt: TGTGCCAGCAGCTTGGCTTTTAGCCAGGGCAGACTAAACTATGGCTACACCTTC; cdr3_aa: CASSLAFSQGRLNYGYTF; clone_size: NA; d_call: NA; j_call: TRBJ1-2; v_call: TRBV5-4
cdr3_nt: TGTGCCAGCAGCGTACCGGGACAGCTTTCCTCTGGGGCCAACGTCCTGACTTTC; cdr3_aa: CASSVPGQLSSGANVLTF; clone_size: once; d_call: TRBD1; j_call: TRBJ2-6; v_call: TRBV5-4
cdr3_nt: TGCGCCAGCAGCCCGGGACTAGCGGGAGGGGAGAATGAGCAGTTCTTC; cdr3_aa: CASSPGLAGGENEQFF; clone_size: NA; d_call: TRBD2; j_call: TRBJ2-1; v_call: TRBV5-1
cdr3_nt: TGTGCCAGCACCTTTTCCCGGGACACCTACGAGCAGTACTTC; cdr3_aa: CASTFSRDTYEQYF; clone_size: NA; d_call: NA; j_call: TRBJ2-7; v_call: TRBV7-2
cdr3_nt: TGTGCCAGTAGTATACGATCCACGCCAGCCACAGATACGCAGTATTTT; cdr3_aa: CASSIRSTPATDTQYF; clone_size: NA; d_call: NA; j_call: TRBJ2-3; v_call: TRBV19
cdr3_nt: TGTGCCAGCAGACCTCACCCGGGCTCCGGGGGTTCACCCCTCCACTTT; cdr3_aa: CASRPHPGSGGSPLHF; clone_size: NA; d_call: NA; j_call: TRBJ1-6; v_call: TRBV27
cdr3_nt: TGTGCCAGCAGCTTGCCCGGGGCAGATACGCAGTATTTT; cdr3_aa: CASSLPGADTQYF; clone_size: many; d_call: NA; j_call: TRBJ2-3; v_call: TRBV5-6
cdr3_nt: TGTGCCAGCAGTAGGGGGCGTAGCTATGGCTACACCTTC; cdr3_aa: CASSRGRSYGYTF; clone_size: NA; d_call: TRBD1; j_call: TRBJ1-2; v_call: TRBV28
cdr3_nt: TGTGCCACCCAGGGACTCAGCCAAGGACCCTACGAGCAGTACTTC; cdr3_aa: CATQGLSQGPYEQYF; clone_size: NA; d_call: NA; j_call: TRBJ2-7; v_call: TRBV6-1
cdr3_nt: TGCGCCAGCAGCTTGGAATCCGGGCTTGGCTACACCTTC; cdr3_aa: CASSLESGLGYTF; clone_size: NA; d_call: NA; j_call: TRBJ1-2; v_call: TRBV5-1
cdr3_nt: TGTGCCAGCAGCGTAGGGGCGTCTGGGGCCAACGTCCTGACTTTC; cdr3_aa: CASSVGASGANVLTF; clone_size: NA; d_call: NA; j_call: TRBJ2-6; v_call: TRBV7-2
cdr3_nt: TGTGCCAGCAGTTTGGACTATGCCAGGGACCCGCAAGAGACCCAGTACTTC; cdr3_aa: CASSLDYARDPQETQYF; clone_size: NA; d_call: NA; j_call: TRBJ2-5; v_call: TRBV28
cdr3_nt: TGTGCCAGCAGCGCCTTTGGGGTGGGCATGGATACGCAGTATTTT; cdr3_aa: CASSAFGVGMDTQYF; clone_size: NA; d_call: NA; j_call: TRBJ2-3; v_call: TRBV9
cdr3_nt: TGTGCCAGCAGGGGGCTAGCGGGAGTGGGCAATGAGCAGTTCTTC; cdr3_aa: CASRGLAGVGNEQFF; clone_size: NA; d_call: TRBD2; j_call: TRBJ2-1; v_call: TRBV28
cdr3_nt: TGCGCCAGCAGGGCCCGGGACGCGCTAATTTCCTACGAGCAGTACTTC; cdr3_aa: CASRARDALISYEQYF; clone_size: NA; d_call: NA; j_call: TRBJ2-7; v_call: TRBV5-1
cdr3_nt: TGTGCCAGCAGCATACTAGCGCGTAATGAGCAGTTCTTC; cdr3_aa: CASSILARNEQFF; clone_size: NA; d_call: TRBD2; j_call: TRBJ2-1; v_call: TRBV7-2
cdr3_nt: TGTGCCAGCAGTTTACTGAGGCGGGAGGCCCAGTTCTTC; cdr3_aa: CASSLLRREAQFF; clone_size: NA; d_call: TRBD2; j_call: TRBJ2-1; v_call: TRBV28
cdr3_nt: TGTGCCAGCAGTTTAAGCCAGGGCCTAAATAACCAGTACTTC; cdr3_aa: CASSLSQGLNNQYF; clone_size: NA; d_call: NA; j_call: TRBJ2-7; v_call: TRBV28
cdr3_nt: TGCGCCAGCAGCGGAGGGACGGAAGAGACCCAGTACTTC; cdr3_aa: CASSGGTEETQYF; clone_size: NA; d_call: NA; j_call: TRBJ2-5; v_call: TRBV5-1
cdr3_nt: TGTGCCAGCAGCTCGGCCCTAGCGGGAGCTTACACAGATACGCAGTATTTT; cdr3_aa: CASSSALAGAYTDTQYF; clone_size: NA; d_call: NA; j_call: TRBJ2-3; v_call: TRBV21-1